This TCR beta chain appears in the sequencing data of a study of blood T cell repertoires in COVID-19. Germline-derived CDR1 and CDR2 are SGHRS and YFSETQ. There are 14 residues in the CDR3. Trimming stripped 7 bases from V and 0 bases from J, with 12 bases between. This clone was found a few times. TCRdb's copy holds only in-frame clones and misses some; the assay was immunoSEQ multiplex PCR. Of over 200,000 clones in the sample, 83% were seen once. The clonotype comes from a woman aged 35 to 49 with active or convalescent COVID-19. The sequenced sample consisted of peripheral blood. The chain combines TRBV5-1 with TRBJ2-3; D possibly corresponds to TRBD1 (5 bases). DNA of the CDR3: TGCGCCAGCGGGGCAGGGCTTAGCACAGATACGCAGTATTTT. This gives the protein CASGAGLSTDTQYF.